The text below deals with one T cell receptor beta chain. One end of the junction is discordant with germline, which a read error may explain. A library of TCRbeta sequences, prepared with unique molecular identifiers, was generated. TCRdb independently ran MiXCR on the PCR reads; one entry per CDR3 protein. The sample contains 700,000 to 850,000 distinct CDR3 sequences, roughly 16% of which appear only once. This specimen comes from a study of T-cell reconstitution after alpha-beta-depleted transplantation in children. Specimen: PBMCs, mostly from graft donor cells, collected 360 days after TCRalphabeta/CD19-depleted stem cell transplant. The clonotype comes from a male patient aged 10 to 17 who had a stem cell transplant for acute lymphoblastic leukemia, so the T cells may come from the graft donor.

DNA of the CDR3: TGCGCCAGCAGATTGGACAGCAATCAGCCCCAGCATTTT. Translating it yields CASRLDSNQPQHF. The chain recombines TRBV5-1 with TRBJ1-5; D remains ambiguous. Per the germline V gene, CDR1 is SGHRS and CDR2 is YFSETQ. CDR3 length: 13 amino acids.